The sequence of this T cell receptor beta chain was determined in a study of blood T cell repertoires in COVID-19. Under the authors' procedure: Using reference gene primer amplification, nucleated cell counts were estimated. Some clones are missing from TCRdb's copy, which holds only in-frame ones; the method was immunoSEQ multiplex PCR. From that table come the V and J calls and clone size; the DNA was used to work out D and trimming. The data show about 300,000 clones, with under 90% seen just once and 3.5% to 4.5% held by the top ten. V shed 3 bases and J shed 2 bases, with 20 bases lying between them. Per the germline V gene, CDR1 is KGHDR and CDR2 is SFDVKD. The CDR3 consists of 18 residues. Which cohort a participant joined came from the clinical history participants gave. Donors in Cohort 3 counted as recovered after two negative PCRs, clearance, or symptom resolution.

The chain carries TRBV24-1 and TRBJ2-3, with D possibly being TRBD2 (6 bases). The source of this sequence is a man younger than 40 who had recovered from COVID-19. The material sequenced was PBMCs or T cells enriched from blood (not recorded which). CDR3 amino acids: CATSDPGLAGPLTDTQYF. CDR3 DNA: TGTGCCACCAGTGATCCGGGACTGGCGGGACCCCTCACAGATACGCAGTATTTT.